The 26 T cell receptor beta chains below all came from one sample that was sequenced in a study of blood T cell repertoires in COVID-19. Clones were sequenced by immunoSEQ multiplex PCR, and TCRdb holds only the in-frame ones, with some missing. The profile shows around 140,000 clones, 84% of them singletons. The specimen sequenced was PBMCs or T cells enriched from blood (not recorded which). The receptors come from a woman aged 50 to 65 with acute COVID-19.

Only one count was recorded for this clone. The rearrangement joins TRBV5-5 to TRBJ2-5, with D unresolved. CDR1 is SGHKS and CDR2 is YYEKEE in the germline V gene (reference sequence). This CDR3 comprises 13 residues. V gave up 1 base and J gave up 1 base, with 5 bases separating them. The CDR3 loop reads CASSLTTQETQYF. CDR3 nucleotide sequence: TGTGCCAGCAGCTTGACAACCCAAGAGACCCAGTACTTC. Together with reference TRBV5-5 and TRBJ2-5, the CDR3 gives the full variable domain: DAGVTQSPTHLIKTRGQQVTLRCSPISGHKSVSWYQQVLGQGPQFIFQYYEKEERGRGNFPDRFSARQFPNYSSELNVNALLLGDSALYLCASSLTTQETQYFGPGTRLLVL.

The V call is TRBV11-2, the J call TRBJ1-5; maybe TRBD1 (6 bases). Per the germline V gene, CDR1 is SGHAT and CDR2 is FQNNGV. Trimming cost V 1 base and J 6 bases, with 13 bases left between them. This CDR3 comprises 15 residues. The CDR3 sequence is CASSLGGGRGQPQHF. The CDR3 DNA follows: TGTGCCAGCAGCTTAGGGGGGGGGCGCGGTCAGCCCCAGCATTTT.

The V call is TRBV7-9, the J call TRBJ2-7; TRBD2 matches at 15 bases. The CDR3 contains 18 residues. Looked up from germline, CDR1 is SEHNR and CDR2 is FQNEAQ (reference sequence). V dropped 3 bases and J dropped 0; count of bases not matched to a gene: 6. DNA of the CDR3: TGTGCCAGCAGCTTGACCGGGACTAGCGGGAGGAACTCCTACGAGCAGTACTTC. This translates into CASSLTGTSGRNSYEQYF. Complete variable domain (other parts from reference TRBV7-9 and TRBJ2-7): DTGVSQNPRHKITKRGQNVTFRCDPISEHNRLYWYRQTLGQGPEFLTYFQNEAQLEKSRLLSDRFSAERPKGSFSTLEIQRTEQGDSAMYLCASSLTGTSGRNSYEQYFGPGTRLTVT.

The CDR3, as DNA: TGCAGCGTTGAAGTGACAGGCCGAGGTGGCTACACCTTC. Its protein product is CSVEVTGRGGYTF. The chain couples TRBV29-1 to TRBJ1-2; weak D call: TRBD1 (6 bases). The germline V gene encodes CDR1 SQVTM and CDR2 ANQGSEA. The CDR3 sequence is 13 residues long. Trimming removed 1 base from V and 7 bases from J, with 13 bases in between.

The V and J genes are TRBV5-8 and TRBJ1-1; 7 bases line up with TRBD1. V dropped 3 bases and J dropped 1; count of bases not matched to a gene: 6. Germline-derived CDR1 and CDR2 are SGHTS and YDEGEE. This CDR3 has 15 amino acids. In nucleotides, the CDR3 is TGTGCCAGCAGCTGGGGGACAGACCCGAACACTGAAGCTTTCTTT. Translated, it gives CASSWGTDPNTEAFF.

The gene calls are TRBV7-2 and TRBJ1-5; the D gene is possibly TRBD1 (5 bases). CDR3 length: 18 residues. Looked up from germline, CDR1 is SGHTA and CDR2 is FQGNSA. Trimming shortened V by 1 base and J by 2 bases, and 18 bases separated the two germline ends. For the CDR3, the DNA is TGTGCCAGCAGCTTAGGGGCTTATGCAGGGTTTGGCAATCAGCCCCAGCATTTT. It encodes CASSLGAYAGFGNQPQHF.

The chain employs TRBV6-5 and TRBJ1-2; D is ambiguous. CDR1 is MNHEY, CDR2 SVGAGI, per germline. The CDR3 consists of 14 residues. The V gene lost 2 bases and the J gene lost 6 bases, with 13 bases spanning the gap. For the CDR3, the DNA is TGTGCCAGCAGTTACACGGGTGACGTGAATGGCTACACCTTC. Its protein product is CASSYTGDVNGYTF.

The V call is TRBV5-1, the J call TRBJ2-7, with 8 bases aligning to TRBD1. V lost 4 bases and J lost 4; bases outside the gene matches: 16. Germline V gene sequence: CDR1 SGHRS, CDR2 YFSETQ. The CDR3 loop spans 17 amino acids. CDR3 sequence reads: CASSPRTPGQASYEQYF. CDR3 coding DNA: TGCGCCAGCAGCCCCCGAACCCCGGGACAGGCCTCGTACGAGCAGTACTTC.

J is TRBJ1-4 and V is TRBV30, with no clear D. Germline V gene sequence: CDR1 GTSNPN, CDR2 SVGIG (reference sequence). There are 13 residues in the CDR3. The V end lost 1 base, the J end lost 7 bases, and 10 bases lay between the germline ends. The CDR3 DNA follows: TGTGCCTGGAGTGGAGGTTCTTCTGAAAAACTGTTTTTT. Translating it yields CAWSGGSSEKLFF.

The chain couples TRBV5-4 to TRBJ1-1; no clear D gene. Deletions cut 0 bases from V and 4 bases from J, with 13 bases between. The CDR3 length is 15 residues. Germline loops: CDR1 SGHNT, CDR2 YYREEE (reference sequence). CDR3 residues: CASSLALAEATEAFF. DNA of the CDR3: TGTGCCAGCAGCTTGGCTCTGGCAGAGGCCACTGAAGCTTTCTTT.

This rearrangement joins TRBV6-2 or TRBV6-3 to TRBJ1-5; no clear D. Germline V gene data show CDR1 as MNHEY and CDR2 as SVGEGT. CDR3 length: 12 residues. The V and J ends lost 4 bases and 5 bases respectively, with 6 bases between them. CDR3 sequence: CASSFSDQPQHF. CDR3 DNA: TGTGCCAGCAGTTTTTCCGATCAGCCCCAGCATTTT.

CDR3 coding DNA: TGCAGCGCCCTGGAGGGGAGCACTGAAGCTTTCTTT. It specifies CSALEGSTEAFF. V usage is TRBV29-1 and J usage is TRBJ1-1; TRBD1 might be the D (5 bases). The CDR3 loop spans 12 amino acids. Germline V lookup: CDR1 SQVTM, CDR2 ANQGSEA. V dropped 7 bases and J dropped 4 bases, with 13 bases sitting between them.

The J gene is TRBJ1-4, the V gene TRBV18; 8 nucleotides align to TRBD1. Germline CDR1 KGHSH, CDR2 LQKENI. This CDR3 has 16 amino acids. The ends lost 8 bases at V and 5 bases at J; junction bases unmatched: 13. CDR3 bases: TGTGCCAGCCGGACAGGGTCCCGCTCCCCGAATGAAAAACTGTTTTTT. Amino acid sequence: CASRTGSRSPNEKLFF.

The chain couples TRBV4-1 to TRBJ1-1, with 10 bases aligning to TRBD1. The CDR3 extends over 15 amino acids. Germline CDR1 is MGHRA and CDR2 is YSYEKL. J lost 2 bases, V lost 4 bases, and 4 bases had no gene match. This CDR3 reads CASSPWTGGNTEAFF. CDR3 DNA sequence: TGCGCCAGCAGCCCCTGGACAGGGGGAAACACTGAAGCTTTCTTT.

V and J are TRBV7-3 and TRBJ1-5; D is perhaps TRBD1 (5 bases). The germline CDR1 and CDR2 sequences are SGHTA and FQGTGA. The CDR3 sequence is 13 residues long. V dropped 2 bases and J dropped 6 bases, with 8 bases sitting between them. In DNA form, the CDR3 reads TGTGCCAGCAGCTTACAGGGAGGTCAGCCCCAGCATTTT. It codes for CASSLQGGQPQHF. The entire variable domain, with the rest obtained from reference TRBV7-3 and TRBJ1-5, is as follows: GAGVSQTPSNKVTEKGKYVELRCDPISGHTALYWYRQSLGQGPEFLIYFQGTGAADDSGLPNDRFFAVRPEGSVSTLKIQRTERGDSAVYLCASSLQGGQPQHFGDGTRLSIL.

The gene calls are TRBV5-1 and TRBJ1-3; 9 nucleotides align to TRBD1. The CDR3 is made up of 18 amino acids. Trimming removed 0 bases from V and 6 bases from J; junction bases left unmatched: 13. Germline loops: CDR1 SGHRS, CDR2 YFSETQ. CDR3 in DNA: TGCGCCAGCAGCTTGGAGGGCGTGCCCGGGACAGGGTTAAACACCATATATTTT. This sequence encodes CASSLEGVPGTGLNTIYF.

The rearrangement joins TRBV7-8 to TRBJ2-1, with 11 bases fitting TRBD2. The CDR3 is 19 amino acids. Unmatched junction bases numbered 15, after V lost 3 bases and J lost 5 bases. Per germline, CDR1 SGHVS and CDR2 FQNEAQ. The DNA of the CDR3 is TGTGCCAGCAGCTTTATTTTAGCGGGAGGGTTTATGAACCACAATGAGCAGTTCTTC. It encodes CASSFILAGGFMNHNEQFF.

The chain carries TRBV6-5 and TRBJ2-7, with D uncertain. Germline CDR1 MNHEY, CDR2 SVGAGI. The CDR3 runs 12 residues. Trimming took 8 bases from V and 0 from J, leaving 8 bases between them. CDR3 loop: CASGGLSYEQYF. In DNA, the CDR3 is TGTGCCAGCGGCGGCCTCTCCTACGAGCAGTACTTC.

This clone was seen only once. The chain uses TRBV5-1 and TRBJ2-7, with a tentative D call TRBD1 (6 bases). Germline assignment: CDR1 SGHRS and CDR2 YFSETQ. Trimming took off 0 bases at V and 4 bases at J, with 23 bases between the two ends. The CDR3 sequence is 18 residues long. The CDR3 DNA sequence: TGCGCCAGCAGCTTGGGGACAGAACCATCCCACCAGCCTTACGAGCAGTACTTC. Residues: CASSLGTEPSHQPYEQYF.

The chain combines TRBV9 with TRBJ2-3, with a tentative D call TRBD1 (5 bases). The CDR3 is 15 amino acids. V lost 6 bases to trimming and J lost 6 bases, with 20 bases between them. The V gene's germline CDR1 is SGDLS and CDR2 YYNGEE. The CDR3: CASNLGGGAWDTQYF. In DNA form, the CDR3 reads TGTGCCAGCAACTTAGGTGGTGGGGCGTGGGATACGCAGTATTTT.

This rearrangement joins TRBV7-9 to TRBJ1-3, with D perhaps matching TRBD1 (6 bases). The V end lost 5 bases, the J end lost 4 bases, and 12 bases lay between the germline ends. The germline gives CDR1 SEHNR, CDR2 FQNEAQ (reference sequence). The CDR3 consists of 14 residues. CDR3 in DNA: TGTGCCAGCAGCCCCTCCGACAGGGGAAACACCATATATTTT. Protein product: CASSPSDRGNTIYF.

V usage is TRBV12-3 or TRBV12-4 and J usage is TRBJ2-1; D unclear. V was shortened by 5 bases and J by 5 bases, with 10 bases between the two germline ends. This CDR3 region has 13 residues. As DNA, the CDR3 is TGTGCCAGCAGTCCCGACTTAGACAATGAGCAGTTCTTC. It codes for CASSPDLDNEQFF.

V gene TRBV7-9 combines with J gene TRBJ1-1, with D unclear. The CDR3 covers 13 residues. The germline V gene encodes CDR1 SEHNR and CDR2 FQNEAQ (reference sequence). V was clipped by 5 bases and J by 0 bases, with 7 bases between them. CDR3 loop: CASSPLMNTEAFF. CDR3 nucleotide sequence: TGTGCCAGCAGCCCCCTTATGAACACTGAAGCTTTCTTT.

This clone was detected a few times. The chain is built from TRBV7-2 and TRBJ2-1, with 15 bases fitting TRBD2. Germline V gene lookup returns CDR1 SGHTA and CDR2 FQGNSA. V was pared by 5 bases and J by 4 bases, with 6 bases of the junction left unmatched. CDR3 size: 17 residues. The CDR3 nucleotides read TGTGCCAGCAGCCTCGGGACTAGCGGGAGGTATTACAATGAGCAGTTCTTC. Translated, it gives CASSLGTSGRYYNEQFF.

This clone has just a few counts. The chain joins TRBV5-8 to TRBJ1-2; D might be TRBD1 (6 bases). Trimming took 7 bases from V and 6 from J, leaving 16 bases between them. Per germline, CDR1 SGHTS and CDR2 YDEGEE. This CDR3 has 13 amino acids. CDR3 DNA sequence: TGTGCCAGCGGCGTTGGGGGGGGCGATGGCTACACCTTC. Residues: CASGVGGGDGYTF. Filled out from reference TRBV5-8 and TRBJ1-2, the complete variable domain reads EAGVTQSPTHLIKTRGQQATLRCSPISGHTSVYWYQQALGLGLQFLLWYDEGEERNRGNFPPRFSGRQFPNYSSELNVNALELEDSALYLCASGVGGGDGYTFGSGTRLTVV.

This clone was seen a handful of times. The V gene is TRBV5-1, the J gene TRBJ2-5; weak D call: TRBD1 (6 bases). The CDR3 is 14 residues long. Germline values: CDR1 SGHRS, CDR2 YFSETQ. V lost 4 bases to trimming and J lost 3 bases, with 13 bases between them. CDR3 sequence: CASSEPGTKETQYF. The CDR3 DNA follows: TGCGCCAGCAGCGAACCCGGGACAAAAGAGACCCAGTACTTC. Together with reference TRBV5-1 and TRBJ2-5, the CDR3 gives the full variable domain: KAGVTQTPRYLIKTRGQQVTLSCSPISGHRSVSWYQQTPGQGLQFLFEYFSETQRNKGNFPGRFSGRQFSNSRSEMNVSTLELGDSALYLCASSEPGTKETQYFGPGTRLLVL.